Listed below are T cell receptor beta chains from one sample, sequenced in a study of T cells in Graves' hyperthyroidism and ophthalmopathy. One entry per CDR3 protein results from TCRdb running MiXCR on the multiplex PCR reads. Of around 600,000 distinct CDR3 sequences listed, about 45% are singletons. Material for sequencing was peripheral blood or thyroid tissue (not recorded which). All receptors come from an adult man with Graves' disease, either hyperthyroidism or ophthalmopathy (not recorded which). Each CDR3 is given with its conserved first and last residue. The D gene is left open where the match is weak. Some rows have no size entry. The others give once, few or many, or a class for an expanded clone.

- | TRBJ2-7 | TRBV3-1 | - | TGTGCCAGCAGCCAAGGAGTGAGGGCGGGCGAGCAGTACTTC | CASSQGVRAGEQYF
TRBD1 | TRBJ1-2 | TRBV29-1 | once | TGCAGCGTCCAGGGGGATGGTTTTTATGGCTACACCTTC | CSVQGDGFYGYTF
TRBD2 | TRBJ2-5 | TRBV20-1 | - | TGCAGTGCTATCGGGGGGGCCGAAGAGACCCAGTACTTC | CSAIGGAEETQYF
TRBD1 | TRBJ2-5 | TRBV2 | - | TGTGCCAGCAGCTTATGGGCCGGGACAGGGGGCCAAGAGACCCAGTACTTC | CASSLWAGTGGQETQYF
- | TRBJ2-2 | TRBV2 | - | TGTGCCAGCAGTCCGGCAGGAAAAACCGGGGAGCTGTTTTTT | CASSPAGKTGELFF
- | TRBJ1-5 | TRBV20-1 | - | TGCAGCGTTACTAAGGGGGGATCAAATCAGCCCCAGCATTTT | CSVTKGGSNQPQHF
- | TRBJ1-4 | TRBV20-1 | - | TGCAGTGCGAGAAGAAGCCGACTAGCGGGGGAGAGTGAAAAACTGTTTTTT | CSARRSRLAGESEKLFF
- | TRBJ1-5 | TRBV2 | - | TGTGCCAGCAGGGGTTCACCGGGGCAGCCCCAGCATTTT | CASRGSPGQPQHF
TRBD1 | TRBJ1-2 | TRBV5-4 | - | TGTGCCAGCAGCATAGGACAGGTCGGCTACACCTTC | CASSIGQVGYTF
- | TRBJ1-2 | TRBV12-3/TRBV12-4 | - | TGTGCCAGCAGCCCAGGACAGAGTGCCCATGGCTACACCTTC | CASSPGQSAHGYTF
- | TRBJ2-3 | TRBV20-1 | - | TGCAGTGCTAAGGATACGCAGTATTTT | CSAKDTQYF
TRBD1 | TRBJ2-7 | TRBV2 | many | TGTGCCAGCAAGGGGACAGGGGGATCATACGAGCAGTACTTC | CASKGTGGSYEQYF
TRBD2 | TRBJ2-7 | TRBV7-9 | many | TGTGCCAGCAGCGGACCGGGACTAGCGGATACCTACGAGCAGTACTTC | CASSGPGLADTYEQYF
TRBD1 | TRBJ1-1 | TRBV12-3/TRBV12-4 | - | TGTGCCAGCAGCTCTTTAACCCGGGACAGGGGGCGCGGAACTGAAGCTTTCTTT | CASSSLTRDRGRGTEAFF
TRBD1 | TRBJ1-6 | TRBV15 | many | TGTGCCACCAGCAGATGGACAGGAGTAAATTCACCCCTCCACTTT | CATSRWTGVNSPLHF
TRBD1 | TRBJ1-3 | TRBV29-1 | - | TGCAGCGTTAGGGACAGCCCCATATATTTT | CSVRDSPIYF